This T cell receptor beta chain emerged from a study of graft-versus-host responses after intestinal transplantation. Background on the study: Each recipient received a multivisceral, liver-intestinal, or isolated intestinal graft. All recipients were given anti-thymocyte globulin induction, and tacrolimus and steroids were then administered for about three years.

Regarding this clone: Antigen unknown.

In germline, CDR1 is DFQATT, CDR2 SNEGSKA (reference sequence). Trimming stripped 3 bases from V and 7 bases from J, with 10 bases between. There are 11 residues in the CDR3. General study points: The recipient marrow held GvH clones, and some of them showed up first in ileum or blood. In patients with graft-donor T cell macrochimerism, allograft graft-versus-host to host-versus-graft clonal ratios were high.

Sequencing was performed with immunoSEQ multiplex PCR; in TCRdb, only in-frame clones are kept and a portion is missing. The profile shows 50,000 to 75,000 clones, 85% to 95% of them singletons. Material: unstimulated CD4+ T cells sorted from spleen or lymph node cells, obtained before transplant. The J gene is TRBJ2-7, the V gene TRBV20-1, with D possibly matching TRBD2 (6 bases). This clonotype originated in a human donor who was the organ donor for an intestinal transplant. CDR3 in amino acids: CSASRGGEQYF. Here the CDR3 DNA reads TGCAGTGCTAGCCGTGGGGGGGAGCAGTACTTC.